A single sample gave rise to the 31 T cell receptor beta chains below, sequenced in a study of regulatory T cells in long-lasting Graves disease. The time point here: newly diagnosed GD, antithyroid drugs for less than 3 months. RNA extracted from PBMCs served as the sequencing template. Construction of TCR beta libraries relied on iRepertoire HTBI primers and on Arm-PCR targeting CDR3 regions. TCRdb ran MiXCR on the multiplex PCR reads and lists one entry per CDR3 protein. The table lists about 420,000 distinct CDR3 sequences, about a sixth of them singletons. Separately, the same data were catalogued under a study of T cells in Graves' hyperthyroidism and ophthalmopathy.

The source was peripheral blood mononuclear cells (PBMCs), collected at new diagnosis, from a patient treated with antithyroid drugs. Every receptor here comes from a woman aged 18-35 years with Graves disease.

This clonotype was counted many times. CDR3 region: CASSSLGVGANVLTF. The CDR3 DNA is TGTGCCAGCAGTTCCCTCGGGGTCGGGGCCAACGTCCTGACTTTC. The chain combines TRBV6-5 with TRBJ2-6; possibly TRBD2 for D (5 bases). V gave up 4 bases and J gave up 4 bases, with 11 bases separating them. The CDR3 totals 15 residues. Germline V CDR1 and CDR2: MNHEY, SVGAGI.

In its sample, this clonotype was seen many times. The V gene is TRBV7-9, the J gene TRBJ2-3, with D maybe TRBD2 (5 bases). Germline V lookup: CDR1 SEHNR, CDR2 FQNEAQ (reference sequence). The CDR3 covers 12 residues. V was pared by 1 base and J by 9 bases, with 8 bases between. Here the CDR3 reads CASSLGRETQYF. For the CDR3, the DNA is TGTGCCAGCAGCTTAGGAAGGGAGACGCAGTATTTT.

Ten or more counts support this clonotype. The V call is TRBV29-1, the J call TRBJ1-2; D not certain. CDR1 SQVTM and CDR2 ANQGSEA come from the germline V gene. The CDR3 length is 11 residues. V was pared by 4 bases and J by 2 bases, with 5 bases between. The CDR3 bases are TGCAGCGTTGCGGGGAACTATGGCTACACCTTC. Its protein product is CSVAGNYGYTF.

This rearrangement joins TRBV11-2 to TRBJ1-2; no firm D call. From germline, CDR1 is SGHAT and CDR2 FQNNGV. The CDR3 contains 12 residues. Deletions cut 1 base from V and 7 bases from J, with 7 bases between. CDR3 sequence reads: CASSLGTGGYTF. The CDR3 DNA reads TGTGCCAGCAGCTTAGGGACCGGTGGCTACACCTTC.

The chain joins TRBV29-1 to TRBJ1-4; 7 bases match TRBD1. The CDR3 has 12 amino acids. The V segment lost 7 bases and the J segment 8 bases; nucleotides outside the gene matches: 7. Per germline, CDR1 SQVTM and CDR2 ANQGSEA. The CDR3 loop reads CSGRQGEEKLFF. In nucleotides, the CDR3 is TGCAGCGGTCGACAGGGTGAGGAAAAACTGTTTTTT. Looking up the rest from reference TRBV29-1 and TRBJ1-4 gives the full variable domain: SAVISQKPSRDICQRGTSLTIQCQVDSQVTMMFWYRQQPGQSLTLIATANQGSEATYESGFVIDKFPISRPNLTFSTLTVSNMSPEDSSIYLCSGRQGEEKLFFGSGTQLSVL.

This clonotype has ten or more counts. The V and J genes are TRBV5-1 and TRBJ2-1; 11 bases are a match to TRBD2. V was clipped by 3 bases and J by 6 bases; unmatched bases: 5. CDR3 length equals 15 residues. CDR1 and CDR2 (germline): SGHRS, YFSETQ. This CDR3 is CASSSLAGAGNEQFF. CDR3 in DNA: TGCGCCAGCAGCTCACTAGCGGGAGCTGGCAATGAGCAGTTCTTC.

This chain links TRBV5-1 with TRBJ2-5; D might be TRBD1 (6 bases). Germline CDR1 SGHRS, CDR2 YFSETQ. The V end was cut by 3 bases, the J end by 2 bases, with 8 bases between. The CDR3 totals 13 residues. The CDR3 nucleotides read TGCGCCAGCAGCTCGGGACATCAAGAGACCCAGTACTTC. Protein: CASSSGHQETQYF.

This rearrangement joins TRBV5-5 to TRBJ1-1; D gene uncertain. Germline CDR1 is SGHKS and CDR2 is YYEKEE (reference sequence). The CDR3 sequence is 12 residues long. Trimming shortened V by 7 bases and J by 0 bases, and 7 bases separated the two germline ends. The CDR3 spells CASEEMNTEAFF. CDR3 DNA sequence: TGTGCCAGCGAAGAAATGAACACTGAAGCTTTCTTT.

Ten or more counts support this clonotype. V is TRBV7-2 and J is TRBJ1-4; a weak D match, TRBD1 (5 bases). Germline V lookup: CDR1 SGHTA, CDR2 FQGNSA. With 3 bases removed from V and 8 bases from J, the gap between germline ends came to 16 bases. CDR3 size: 15 residues. The CDR3: CASSLGSGHGEKLFF. Here the CDR3 DNA reads TGTGCCAGCAGCTTGGGGTCAGGACACGGAGAAAAACTGTTTTTT.

This clonotype has just a few counts. This rearrangement joins TRBV11-2 to TRBJ2-1, with TRBD1 matching over 7 bases. This CDR3 comprises 13 residues. In germline, CDR1 is SGHAT, CDR2 FQNNGV. V dropped 5 bases and J dropped 4; count of bases not matched to a gene: 2. The DNA for the CDR3 is TGTGCCAGCAGCCAGGACAGGTACAATGAGCAGTTCTTC. Amino acid sequence: CASSQDRYNEQFF.

This clonotype has a count of ten or more. An end of the junction does not agree with germline; a read error may underlie this. This chain joins TRBV20-1 and TRBJ2-1; 7 bases match TRBD1. This CDR3 has 19 amino acids. From germline, CDR1 is DFQATT and CDR2 SNEGSKA (reference sequence). The CDR3 spells CSARFGHLPTGVSSNEQFF. The CDR3 DNA sequence: TGCAGTGCTAGATTTGGCCACCTGCCAACAGGGGTGTCCTCCAATGAGCAGTTCTTC.

This clonotype was picked up many times. The J gene is TRBJ2-1, the V gene TRBV28; TRBD2 matches 9 bases. V gave up 5 bases and J gave up 8 bases; unmatched junction bases: 4. Germline V gene lookup returns CDR1 MDHEN and CDR2 SYDVKM. The CDR3 has 13 amino acids. The DNA for the CDR3 is TGTGCCAGCAGTCGACGACTAGCGGATGAGCAGTTCTTC. Its translation is CASSRRLADEQFF. The variable domain in full, completed from reference TRBV28 and TRBJ2-1, reads DVKVTQSSRYLVKRTGEKVFLECVQDMDHENMFWYRQDPGLGLRLIYFSYDVKMKEKGDIPEGYSVSREKKERFSLILESASTNQTSMYLCASSRRLADEQFFGPGTRLTVL.

There are a few counts of this clonotype. The rearrangement joins TRBV9 to TRBJ1-2; 8 nucleotides align to TRBD1. The CDR3 totals 16 residues. With 0 bases clipped from V and 2 bases from J, the junction kept 6 bases outside the gene matches. CDR1 is SGDLS, CDR2 YYNGEE, per germline. DNA for the CDR3: TGTGCCAGCAGCGTAGATGCAGGGGGCAGAAACTATGGCTACACCTTC. As protein: CASSVDAGGRNYGYTF.

This clonotype was seen at least ten times. The chain employs TRBV20-1 and TRBJ2-3; 7 nucleotides line up with TRBD1. Germline assignment: CDR1 DFQATT and CDR2 SNEGSKA (reference sequence). The CDR3 has 13 residues. The V segment lost 7 bases and the J segment 1 base; nucleotides outside the gene matches: 5. The CDR3 sequence: CSERTGGTDTQYF. In nucleotides, the CDR3 is TGCAGTGAGCGGACAGGTGGCACAGATACGCAGTATTTT.

The chain joins TRBV11-3 to TRBJ2-7, with D possibly being TRBD1 (5 bases). V lost 5 bases and J 2 bases, leaving 13 bases between the germline ends. This CDR3 is 14 amino acids long. Germline values: CDR1 SGHNT, CDR2 YENEEA. In DNA, the CDR3 is TGTGCCAGCAGCCCGCGTATGGGGCCCTACGAGCAGTACTTC. Residues: CASSPRMGPYEQYF.

The rearrangement joins TRBV29-1 to TRBJ2-7; 7 bases map to TRBD1. Trimming at V came to 4 bases and at J to 4 bases, leaving 7 bases not matched to a gene. From germline, CDR1 is SQVTM and CDR2 ANQGSEA. The CDR3 is 13 amino acids. CDR3 sequence reads: CSVVPDRWYEQYF. The CDR3 DNA is TGCAGCGTTGTCCCGGACAGGTGGTACGAGCAGTACTTC.

The J gene is TRBJ2-6, the V gene TRBV7-9; D perhaps matches TRBD2 (6 bases). Trimming cost V 4 bases and J 0 bases, with 7 bases left between them. CDR1 and CDR2 (germline): SEHNR, FQNEAQ (reference sequence). This CDR3 has 15 amino acids. The DNA for the CDR3 is TGTGCCAGCAGCTCGGAGGGCTCTGGGGCCAACGTCCTGACTTTC. Encoded protein: CASSSEGSGANVLTF.

V is TRBV6-1 and J is TRBJ2-7; TRBD1 matches at 7 bases. The CDR3 runs to 15 residues. Germline-derived CDR1 and CDR2 are MNHNS and SASEGT. V shed 5 bases and J 0 bases; nucleotides not matched to a gene: 7. CDR3 in amino acids: CASSKTGTPSYEQYF. CDR3 coding DNA: TGTGCCAGCAGTAAGACAGGGACCCCCTCCTACGAGCAGTACTTC.

In its sample, this clonotype was seen many times. As DNA, the CDR3 is TGCAGTGCTAGACTGGACAGGGGGCGCTTAGCTGAAGCTTTCTTT. It specifies CSARLDRGRLAEAFF. This rearrangement joins TRBV20-1 to TRBJ1-1; TRBD1 agrees at 11 bases. CDR3 length: 15 residues. CDR1 and CDR2 (germline): DFQATT, SNEGSKA (reference sequence). V gave up 2 bases and J gave up 6 bases; unmatched junction bases: 8.

This clonotype was observed a handful of times. The chain has TRBV12-3 or TRBV12-4 and TRBJ1-4; D not certain. Between the trimmed V and J ends, which lost 7 bases and 0 bases, there was a span of 12 bases. The CDR3 loop spans 15 amino acids. The CDR3, as DNA: TGTGCCAGCAAAGTTGGTCCTGCAACTAATGAAAAACTGTTTTTT. Its protein is CASKVGPATNEKLFF.

A few counts support this clonotype. The chain recombines TRBV6-4 with TRBJ1-1; D unresolved. With 3 bases removed from V and 0 bases from J, the gap between germline ends came to 5 bases. Germline CDR1 and CDR2: MRHNA and SNTAGT. This CDR3 contains 13 residues. The CDR3 protein is CASSDQVNTEAFF. DNA for the CDR3: TGTGCCAGCAGTGATCAAGTGAACACTGAAGCTTTCTTT.

There are many counts of this clonotype. The chain employs TRBV2 and TRBJ2-5, with D uncertain. The CDR3 is 14 amino acids. CDR1 and CDR2 (germline): SNHLY, FYNNEI. V lost 5 bases to trimming and J lost 1 base, with 11 bases between them. For the CDR3, the DNA is TGTGCCAGCAGTTCCAGTCGCGGCCAAGAGACCCAGTACTTC. Translating gives CASSSSRGQETQYF.

The sample holds many counts of this clonotype. The DNA of the CDR3 is TGTGCCAGCAGTGAACCCATTTCGACGTACAATGAGCAGTTCTTC. Translating gives CASSEPISTYNEQFF. The chain joins TRBV6-1 to TRBJ2-1, with D uncertain. The germline V gene encodes CDR1 MNHNS and CDR2 SASEGT. V lost 2 bases, J lost 4 bases, and 12 bases lay in between. This CDR3 comprises 15 residues.

In this sample, this clonotype turned up many times. The rearrangement links TRBV28 to TRBJ1-1, with D tentatively TRBD1 (6 bases). In germline, CDR1 is MDHEN, CDR2 SYDVKM. The V end was cut by 0 bases, the J end by 4 bases, with 12 bases between. This CDR3 is built from 15 residues. CDR3 loop: CASSLWGAPGTEAFF. CDR3 nucleotide sequence: TGTGCCAGCAGTTTATGGGGGGCGCCTGGCACTGAAGCTTTCTTT.

The sample holds many counts of this clonotype. This sequence joins TRBV28 and TRBJ1-5, with D perhaps matching TRBD1 (5 bases). With 7 bases removed from V and 1 base from J, the gap between germline ends came to 5 bases. This CDR3 spans 12 amino acids. Germline V gives CDR1 MDHEN, CDR2 SYDVKM. This CDR3 reads CASTGSNQPQHF. CDR3 sequence (DNA): TGTGCCAGCACAGGGAGCAATCAGCCCCAGCATTTT.

The genes are TRBV3-1 and TRBJ2-3; possibly TRBD1 or TRBD2 for D (5 bases each). This CDR3 is built from 18 residues. Germline V CDR1 and CDR2: LGHDT, YNNKEL (reference sequence). Trimming stripped 3 bases from V and 2 bases from J, with 21 bases between. DNA for the CDR3: TGTGCCAGCAGCCACGTAATCCAAACCGGGACCATCACAGATACGCAGTATTTT. Its protein is CASSHVIQTGTITDTQYF.

Only a few counts were recorded for this clonotype. The chain uses TRBV6-1 and TRBJ2-3; D uncertain. The CDR3 runs to 16 residues. Germline assignment: CDR1 MNHNS and CDR2 SASEGT. V lost 2 bases and J 1 base, leaving 13 bases between the germline ends. CDR3 in amino acids: CASSEQIDVRTDTQYF. CDR3 bases: TGTGCCAGCAGTGAACAAATAGATGTCCGCACAGATACGCAGTATTTT.

The V and J genes are TRBV6-1 and TRBJ2-7, with D perhaps matching TRBD2 (6 bases). V was cut by 4 bases and J by 0 bases, with 13 bases left in between. Per germline, CDR1 MNHNS and CDR2 SASEGT. The CDR3 totals 15 residues. The DNA for the CDR3 is TGTGCCAGCAGTGTTGGTAGCGGTCCCTCCTACGAGCAGTACTTC. This sequence encodes CASSVGSGPSYEQYF.

This clonotype was picked up many times. The chain combines TRBV7-9 with TRBJ2-3; TRBD2 matches 9 bases. Losses at the gene ends were 3 bases for V and 5 bases for J; bases not matched to a gene: 3. This CDR3 comprises 14 residues. Germline V gives CDR1 SEHNR, CDR2 FQNEAQ (reference sequence). The CDR3 DNA follows: TGTGCCAGCAGCTTGGGACTAGCTATAGATACGCAGTATTTT. It encodes CASSLGLAIDTQYF.

The rearrangement uses TRBV27 and TRBJ2-4; 13 bases are a match to TRBD2. V lost 5 bases and J lost 0; bases outside the gene matches: 4. Germline V gene data show CDR1 as MNHEY and CDR2 as SMNVEV (reference sequence). The CDR3 is made up of 17 amino acids. The CDR3 DNA is TGTGCCAGCAGTCTCGGGACTAGCGGGATAGCCAAAAACATTCAGTACTTC. It is translated as CASSLGTSGIAKNIQYF.

This clonotype was counted only a few times. CDR3 bases: TGTGCCAGCAGCTTACGTTTAGGAAATTTGAACACTGAAGCTTTCTTT. It codes for CASSLRLGNLNTEAFF. The rearrangement uses TRBV7-9 and TRBJ1-1; D is ambiguous. CDR1 is SEHNR, CDR2 FQNEAQ, per germline (reference sequence). The CDR3 loop spans 16 amino acids. The ends were cut back, 2 bases at V and 0 bases at J, with 13 bases in the middle.